Below, 29 T cell receptor beta chains from the same sample are listed, as sequenced in a study of T-cell reconstitution after alpha-beta-depleted transplantation in children. For TCRbeta, the library was prepared with unique molecular identifiers. TCRdb re-analysed the PCR reads in MiXCR, keeping a single row per CDR3 protein. The sample lists about 980,000 distinct CDR3 sequences; roughly 31% were seen once. The specimen comprised PBMCs, mostly from graft donor cells, sampled 360 days after TCRalphabeta/CD19-depleted stem cell transplant. Every receptor here comes from a boy younger than two who had a stem cell transplant for SCID, so the T cells may come from the graft donor.

This chain links TRBV20-1 with TRBJ2-2; 7 bases match TRBD2. The CDR3 spans 16 residues. V lost 1 base and J lost 6; bases outside the gene matches: 11. CDR1 and CDR2 (germline): DFQATT, SNEGSKA (reference sequence). For the CDR3, the DNA is TGCAGTGCTAGAGCGCAGGGTGGGGGAGGGTCCGGGGAGCTGTTTTTT. Protein sequence: CSARAQGGGGSGELFF.

This clonotype was recorded at least ten times. This chain joins TRBV10-3 and TRBJ2-7; D may be TRBD2 (5 bases). The V end lost 3 bases, the J end lost 1 base, and 13 bases lay between the germline ends. The CDR3 is 15 amino acids. Germline V gives CDR1 ENHRY, CDR2 SYGVKD. DNA of the CDR3: TGTGCCATCAGTGATACGGGGATTGGTTCCTACGAGCAGTACTTC. It encodes CAISDTGIGSYEQYF.

This clonotype was picked up a small number of times. The chain employs TRBV12-3 or TRBV12-4 and TRBJ2-2; a possible D gene is TRBD1 (7 bases). This CDR3 is 16 amino acids long. The germline V and J ends were trimmed by 7 bases and 2 bases, with 17 bases remaining between them. Here the CDR3 DNA reads TGTGCCAGCACCGGAGGGGCAGGGGGTAACACCGGGGAGCTGTTTTTT. Translation: CASTGGAGGNTGELFF.

The gene calls are TRBV11-2 and TRBJ1-2, with a possible D match to TRBD1 (6 bases). This CDR3 region has 15 residues. Germline CDR1 and CDR2: SGHAT and FQNNGV. Trimming left V 2 bases short and J 2 bases short, with 12 bases between. The CDR3 reads CASSLLPGVNYGYTF. The CDR3 coding sequence is TGTGCCAGCAGCTTACTTCCAGGGGTGAACTATGGCTACACCTTC.

The rearrangement uses TRBV20-1 and TRBJ2-2; 10 nucleotides align to TRBD2. The junction had 5 bases not matched to a gene; V was cut back by 4 bases and J by 6 bases. This CDR3 contains 14 residues. Germline loops: CDR1 DFQATT, CDR2 SNEGSKA (reference sequence). CDR3 region: CSAKSGGAAGELFF. The CDR3 DNA sequence: TGCAGTGCTAAGAGCGGGGGGGCAGCCGGGGAGCTGTTTTTT.

The chain couples TRBV4-1 to TRBJ1-1; tentatively, D is TRBD1 (5 bases). This CDR3 is 18 amino acids long. Looked up from germline, CDR1 is MGHRA and CDR2 is YSYEKL. With 1 base removed from V and 5 bases from J, the gap between germline ends came to 23 bases. The CDR3 DNA follows: TGCGCCAGCAGCCAAGTCCATTCGGGGGAGCCGGGATGGACTGAAGCTTTCTTT. The encoded protein is CASSQVHSGEPGWTEAFF.

This clonotype occurred a few times. This sequence joins TRBV20-1 and TRBJ1-2, with 7 bases aligning to TRBD1. The CDR3 totals 13 residues. Germline V gives CDR1 DFQATT, CDR2 SNEGSKA (reference sequence). Trimming cost V 3 bases and J 8 bases; bases outside gene matches: 9. The CDR3 loop reads CSARPGQLGGYTF. The CDR3 nucleotides are TGCAGTGCTAGGCCGGGACAGCTTGGGGGCTACACCTTC.

The chain uses TRBV2 and TRBJ1-2; D gene unclear. CDR3 length: 11 amino acids. Trimming pared 10 bases from V and 5 bases from J, leaving 11 bases between. Germline assignment: CDR1 SNHLY and CDR2 FYNNEI. This chain's CDR3 is CANQDQYGYTF. The CDR3 nucleotides are TGTGCCAACCAGGACCAATATGGCTACACCTTC.

The chain links TRBV12-3 or TRBV12-4 to TRBJ1-3; 10 bases are a match to TRBD1. Trimming removed 2 bases from V and 0 bases from J; junction bases left unmatched: 4. This CDR3 is built from 17 residues. The CDR3 spells CASSLRQGANSGNTIYF. In DNA, the CDR3 is TGTGCCAGCAGTTTAAGACAGGGGGCCAACTCTGGAAACACCATATATTTT.

This clonotype was observed a few times. The gene calls are TRBV5-1 and TRBJ1-2, with TRBD1 identical over 8 bases. Germline V CDR1 and CDR2: SGHRS, YFSETQ. This CDR3 has 14 amino acids. The J segment lost 5 bases and the V segment lost 3 bases, leaving 6 bases of the junction unmatched. CDR3 residues: CASSSGQARYGYTF. The CDR3 DNA follows: TGCGCCAGCAGCTCGGGACAGGCCCGGTATGGCTACACCTTC.

About this clonotype: The junction departs from germline at one end; a sequencing error may be responsible. The chain combines TRBV12-3 or TRBV12-4 with TRBJ2-7; TRBD1 matches at 7 bases. The CDR3 is made up of 13 amino acids. Here the CDR3 DNA reads TGTGCCAGCAGTTTAGCGCAGGGACAGAGAACGGTCTTC. Translated, it gives CASSLAQGQRTVF.

The V gene is TRBV12-3 or TRBV12-4, the J gene TRBJ2-1; the D is unclear. The V gene lost 5 bases and the J gene lost 6 bases, with 8 bases spanning the gap. The CDR3 length is 12 residues. The CDR3: CASSDIPNEQFF. Here the CDR3 DNA reads TGTGCCAGCAGTGATATACCCAATGAGCAGTTCTTC.

This clonotype occurred a few times. The chain uses TRBV4-1 and TRBJ2-7, with D uncertain. The CDR3 sequence is 15 residues long. CDR1 is MGHRA and CDR2 is YSYEKL in the germline V gene. The V end was cut by 3 bases, the J end by 0 bases, with 12 bases between. The CDR3 DNA sequence: TGCGCCAGCAGCCACGGCGGACGGTTCTCCTACGAGCAGTACTTC. Translated: CASSHGGRFSYEQYF.

The rearrangement links TRBV7-3 to TRBJ1-2; 10 bases fit TRBD1. CDR1 and CDR2 (germline): SGHTA, FQGTGA. V dropped 5 bases and J dropped 3; count of bases not matched to a gene: 6. This CDR3 comprises 15 residues. CDR3 sequence: CASSPRQGADYGYTF. The CDR3 region has the DNA TGTGCCAGCAGCCCGAGACAGGGGGCGGACTATGGCTACACCTTC. Full variable domain (remainder filled in from reference TRBV7-3 and TRBJ1-2): GAGVSQTPSNKVTEKGKYVELRCDPISGHTALYWYRQSLGQGPEFLIYFQGTGAADDSGLPNDRFFAVRPEGSVSTLKIQRTERGDSAVYLCASSPRQGADYGYTFGSGTRLTVV.

The chain links TRBV10-3 to TRBJ2-5; 8 positions agree with TRBD1. The CDR3 has 13 residues. Germline CDR1 ENHRY, CDR2 SYGVKD. V was clipped by 8 bases and J by 1 base; unmatched bases: 3. Here the CDR3 reads CAIGTGGQETQYF. The CDR3, as DNA: TGTGCCATCGGAACAGGGGGCCAAGAGACCCAGTACTTC.

This chain uses TRBV6-1 with TRBJ2-3; D tentatively fits TRBD1 or TRBD2 (6 bases each). V shed 5 bases and J shed 5 bases, with 20 bases lying between them. The CDR3 consists of 16 residues. Per the germline V gene, CDR1 is MNHNS and CDR2 is SASEGT. CDR3 nucleotide sequence: TGTGCCAGCAGTCCACCGACAGGTCCGCGGGGAGATACGCAGTATTTT. Amino acid sequence: CASSPPTGPRGDTQYF.

This chain links TRBV3-1 with TRBJ2-7, with 9 nucleotides matching TRBD2. This CDR3 is 18 amino acids long. Germline V gene data show CDR1 as LGHDT and CDR2 as YNNKEL (reference sequence). V lost 0 bases, J lost 2 bases, and 11 bases stayed unmatched. CDR3 DNA: TGTGCCAGCAGCCAAGAGCGGGGGGGCCTCCACGATACCTACGAGCAGTACTTC. It specifies CASSQERGGLHDTYEQYF.

The chain is built from TRBV5-1 and TRBJ2-7; TRBD1 agrees at 7 bases. The CDR3 has 14 residues. In germline, CDR1 is SGHRS, CDR2 YFSETQ. Trimming at V came to 1 base and at J to 5 bases, leaving 6 bases not matched to a gene. CDR3 sequence: CASSLQGQSNEQYF. As DNA, the CDR3 is TGCGCCAGCAGCTTGCAGGGACAGTCCAACGAGCAGTACTTC.

This clonotype showed up just a few times. The chain uses TRBV4-3 and TRBJ2-1; TRBD2 agrees at 11 bases. The CDR3 is 18 amino acids. V shed 0 bases and J 8 bases; nucleotides not matched to a gene: 12. In germline, CDR1 is LGHNA, CDR2 YSLEER. The CDR3 sequence: CASSQEALAGGSWDEQFF. CDR3 coding DNA: TGCGCCAGCAGCCAAGAAGCCCTAGCGGGGGGCTCGTGGGATGAGCAGTTCTTC.

The V gene is TRBV5-1, the J gene TRBJ2-4; D gene unclear. The CDR3 runs 14 residues. Between the trimmed V and J ends, which lost 7 bases and 4 bases, there was a span of 15 bases. In germline, CDR1 is SGHRS, CDR2 YFSETQ. The CDR3 is CASRTSGKKNIQYF. The DNA for the CDR3 is TGCGCCAGCCGGACGTCGGGTAAAAAAAACATTCAGTACTTC.

This clonotype showed up just a few times. V gene TRBV12-5 combines with J gene TRBJ2-3; possibly TRBD1 or TRBD2 for D (5 bases each). The germline V gene has CDR1 LGHNT and CDR2 FRNRAP. CDR3 length: 16 residues. The ends were cut back, 4 bases at V and 0 bases at J, with 14 bases in the middle. CDR3 bases: TGTGCTAGTGGTTCCCCCCGGGACGGAAGCACAGATACGCAGTATTTT. It translates to CASGSPRDGSTDTQYF. The entire variable domain, with the rest obtained from reference TRBV12-5 and TRBJ2-3, is as follows: DARVTQTPRHKVTEMGQEVTMRCQPILGHNTVFWYRQTMMQGLELLAYFRNRAPLDDSGMPKDRFSAEMPDATLATLKIQPSEPRDSAVYFCASGSPRDGSTDTQYFGPGTRLTVL.

The gene calls are TRBV20-1 and TRBJ1-3, with 9 bases that match TRBD1. The V segment lost 5 bases and the J segment 4 bases; nucleotides outside the gene matches: 3. CDR1 and CDR2 from the germline V gene are DFQATT and SNEGSKA (reference sequence). The CDR3 consists of 13 residues. CDR3 DNA: TGCAGTGCTGGGACAGGGAGGGGAAACACCATATATTTT. It specifies CSAGTGRGNTIYF.

This chain joins TRBV18 and TRBJ2-7, with 12 bases aligning to TRBD1. CDR3 length equals 17 residues. CDR1 and CDR2 (germline): KGHSH, LQKENI. V shed 0 bases and J 1 base; nucleotides not matched to a gene: 4. The CDR3 DNA reads as TGTGCCAGCTCACCACCGGGACAGGGGGCCCGGTCCTACGAGCAGTACTTC. It translates to CASSPPGQGARSYEQYF.

The chain employs TRBV28 and TRBJ2-7, with D tentatively TRBD1 (5 bases). CDR1 and CDR2 from the germline V gene are MDHEN and SYDVKM. This CDR3 comprises 15 residues. V was cut by 5 bases and J by 0 bases, with 14 bases left in between. In DNA form, the CDR3 reads TGTGCCAGCAGTCCCGTACAGGATATCTCCTACGAGCAGTACTTC. It codes for CASSPVQDISYEQYF. The whole variable domain, remainder taken from reference TRBV28 and TRBJ2-7, is DVKVTQSSRYLVKRTGEKVFLECVQDMDHENMFWYRQDPGLGLRLIYFSYDVKMKEKGDIPEGYSVSREKKERFSLILESASTNQTSMYLCASSPVQDISYEQYFGPGTRLTVT.

The rearrangement uses TRBV6-5 and TRBJ2-1; D gene uncertain. CDR3 length equals 16 residues. With 0 bases removed from V and 1 base from J, the gap between germline ends came to 10 bases. Germline V gene lookup returns CDR1 MNHEY and CDR2 SVGAGI. In nucleotides, the CDR3 is TGTGCCAGCAGTTACTCGAGACGGGCGTCCTACAATGAGCAGTTCTTC. Its protein product is CASSYSRRASYNEQFF.

The chain recombines TRBV28 with TRBJ2-5, with D perhaps matching TRBD1 (5 bases). The V end lost 5 bases, the J end lost 7 bases, and 26 bases lay between the germline ends. Germline V CDR1 and CDR2: MDHEN, SYDVKM. This CDR3 has 17 residues. CDR3 protein: CASSPRQRPPLRGTQYF. CDR3 DNA sequence: TGTGCCAGCAGTCCCCGACAGAGACCCCCTCTCCGTGGGACCCAGTACTTC.

This clonotype was counted a few times. The CDR3 DNA reads TGCGCCAGCAGTGGACTAGCGGTAAATGAGCAGTTCTTC. Its protein is CASSGLAVNEQFF. This sequence joins TRBV10-2 and TRBJ2-1, with 9 nucleotides matching TRBD2. In germline, CDR1 is WSHSY, CDR2 SAAADI. The junction had 2 bases not matched to a gene; V was cut back by 4 bases and J by 7 bases. This CDR3 has 13 amino acids.

The chain uses TRBV5-1 and TRBJ2-1; D is ambiguous. The ends were cut back, 4 bases at V and 7 bases at J, with 18 bases in the middle. Germline assignment: CDR1 SGHRS and CDR2 YFSETQ. CDR3 size: 15 residues. CDR3 DNA sequence: TGCGCCAGCAGCCCGCCCTTAGTAGCCACAAATGAGCAGTTCTTC. Its translation: CASSPPLVATNEQFF.

The chain couples TRBV10-3 to TRBJ1-1; the D gene is possibly TRBD1 (5 bases). Looked up from germline, CDR1 is ENHRY and CDR2 is SYGVKD. The V gene lost 8 bases and the J gene lost 1 base, with 14 bases spanning the gap. The CDR3 length is 14 residues. CDR3 bases: TGTGCCATCTCGGGGGGGGAGGCGAACACTGAAGCTTTCTTT. As protein: CAISGGEANTEAFF.